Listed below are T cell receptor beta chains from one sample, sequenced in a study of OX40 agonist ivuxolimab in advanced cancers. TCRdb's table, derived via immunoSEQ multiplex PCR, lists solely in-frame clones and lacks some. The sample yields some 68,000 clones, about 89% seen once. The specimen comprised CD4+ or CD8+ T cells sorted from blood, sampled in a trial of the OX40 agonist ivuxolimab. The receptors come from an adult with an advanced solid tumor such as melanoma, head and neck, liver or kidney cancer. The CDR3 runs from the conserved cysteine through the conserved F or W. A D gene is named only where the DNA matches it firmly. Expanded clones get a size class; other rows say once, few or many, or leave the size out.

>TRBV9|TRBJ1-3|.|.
TGTGCCAGCAGCTCGGGACTTGATGTTGGAAACACCATATATTTT
CASSSGLDVGNTIYF
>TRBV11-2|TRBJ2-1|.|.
TGTGCCAGCAGGGAGGGTAACACCAACTCCAATGAGCAGTTCTTC
CASREGNTNSNEQFF
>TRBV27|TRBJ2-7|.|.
TGTGCCAGCAGTTTGTGGGGACGGAACTACGAGCAGTACTTC
CASSLWGRNYEQYF
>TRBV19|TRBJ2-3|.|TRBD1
TGTGCCAGTAGTGTCTGGACAGGGGAAGGGACAGATACGCAGTATTTT
CASSVWTGEGTDTQYF
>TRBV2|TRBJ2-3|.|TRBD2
TGTGCCAGCACCTCGAGCGGGAGGCTTGCGCAGTATTTT
CASTSSGRLAQYF
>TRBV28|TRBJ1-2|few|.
TGTGCCAGCAGTTTATTCGGACCCAAGAACTATGGCTACACCTTC
CASSLFGPKNYGYTF
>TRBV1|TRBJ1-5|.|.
TGCACCAGCAGCCATGCCCTAAATCGAACGGCGCCTCAGCCCCAGCATTTT
CTSSHALNRTAPQPQHF
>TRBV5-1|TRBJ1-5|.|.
TGCGCCAGCAGCTTCGAAGGGTCTAGCAATCAGCCCCAGCATTTT
CASSFEGSSNQPQHF
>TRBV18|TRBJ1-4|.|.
TGTGCCAGCTCACTGGCCAACAGCGCAACTAATGAAAAACTGTTTTTT
CASSLANSATNEKLFF
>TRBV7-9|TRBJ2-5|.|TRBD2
TGTGCCAGCAGCGGAGGGCTAGCGGGAGGTTTAAGGGTCCAAGAGACCCAGTACTTC
CASSGGLAGGLRVQETQYF
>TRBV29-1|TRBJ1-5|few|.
TGCAGCGCCCGACAGAGCAATCAGCCCCAGCATTTT
CSARQSNQPQHF
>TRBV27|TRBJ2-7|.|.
TGTGCCACCCACCCAAGCCCCGGCGAGCAGTACTTC
CATHPSPGEQYF
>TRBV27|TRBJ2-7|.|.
TGTGCCAGCAGTTTGTTTCAGGGTTTTTACGAGCAGTACTTC
CASSLFQGFYEQYF
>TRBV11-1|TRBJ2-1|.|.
TGTGCCAGCAGCTTAGCTATCCAGGGCAATGAGCAGTTCTTC
CASSLAIQGNEQFF
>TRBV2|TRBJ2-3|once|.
TGTGCCAGCAGTGGTTTAGCTAAAATCACAGATACGCAGTATTTT
CASSGLAKITDTQYF
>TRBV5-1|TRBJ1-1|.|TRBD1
TGCGCCAGCAGAATCGGACAGGGTTCGAGAGAAGCTTTCTTT
CASRIGQGSREAFF
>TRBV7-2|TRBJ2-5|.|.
TGTGCCAGCAGCTTAACCTGGGAAGAGACCCAGTACTTC
CASSLTWEETQYF
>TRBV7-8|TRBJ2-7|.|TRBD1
TGTGCCAGCAGCCTCCAGACAGGGCTCCTCTCCGAGCAGTACTTC
CASSLQTGLLSEQYF
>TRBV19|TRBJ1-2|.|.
TGTGCCAGTAGTATTTGGCGGGACAACTATGGCTACACCTTC
CASSIWRDNYGYTF
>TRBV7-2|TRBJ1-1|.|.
TGTGCCAGCAGCTTACATAAAGGGAGCACTGAAGCTTTCTTT
CASSLHKGSTEAFF
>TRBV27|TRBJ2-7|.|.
TGTGCCAGTAGCTTTGGGCCCTCCTACGAGCAGTACTTC
CASSFGPSYEQYF
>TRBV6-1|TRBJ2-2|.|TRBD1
TGTGCCAGCAGTGTAAATCACAGGGGTAACGGGGAGCTGTTTTTT
CASSVNHRGNGELFF
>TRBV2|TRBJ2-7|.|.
TGTGCCAGCAGCAGGGGGGGGTCCTACGAGCAGTACTTC
CASSRGGSYEQYF
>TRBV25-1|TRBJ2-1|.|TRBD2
TGTGCCAGCAGCCTTGCGGCGGGGGGATACAATGAGCAGTTCTTC
CASSLAAGGYNEQFF
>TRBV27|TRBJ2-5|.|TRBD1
TGTGCCAGCTGGACAGGGCAAGGGGAGACCCAGTACTTC
CASWTGQGETQYF
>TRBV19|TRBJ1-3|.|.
TGTGCCAGTAGTATCTCAGGACAGACTGGAAACACCATATATTTT
CASSISGQTGNTIYF
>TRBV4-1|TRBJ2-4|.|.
TGCGCCAGCAGCCAAGAGACAGGCAGAGCCAAAAACATTCAGTACTTC
CASSQETGRAKNIQYF